This T cell receptor beta chain was identified in a study of shared clonotypes between healthy human individuals. Turning to the study itself: The donor group consisted of two women and a few men, aged 18 to 49. Whole-study results and caveats: Donors were few, which limited the genetic and exposure-history diversity represented. Naive subsets generally exceeded memory subsets in estimated richness.

As to this clone: Antigen: not known.

The CDR3 contains 16 residues. In germline, CDR1 is MDHEN, CDR2 SYDVKM. Trimming removed 6 bases from V and 5 bases from J; junction bases left unmatched: 14. Measured with immunoSEQ multiplex PCR; TCRdb has only the in-frame clones, and not every one. Of 550,000 to 800,000 clones listed, 80% to 95% are singletons. This TCR was recovered from a man aged 18 to 30 in good health. Some clones in this sample may be carry-over from other donors' samples. Sample: memory CD8+ T cells from PBMCs. Indicated subset: CD45RO+ cells pooled with CCR7-negative TemRA cells. The chain recombines TRBV28 with TRBJ1-1, with TRBD1 matching over 8 bases. The CDR3 protein is CASSFAPTGERTEAFF. The CDR3 DNA reads as TGTGCCAGCAGCTTCGCCCCGACAGGGGAGAGGACTGAAGCTTTCTTT.